This TCR beta chain was documented in a study of T cells in Graves' hyperthyroidism and ophthalmopathy. This CDR3 has 15 amino acids. V was cut by 6 bases and J by 5 bases, with 19 bases left in between. The germline CDR1 and CDR2 sequences are DFQATT and SNEGSKA (reference sequence). TCR beta CDR3 region amplification was performed from RNA transcripts. Researchers ran a first-round RT-PCR on the TCR CDR3 using the HTBI primer set. MiXCR, applied by TCRdb to the multiplex PCR reads, yields one record per CDR3 protein. The data contain 410,000 or so distinct CDR3 sequences, about 15% of them seen just once; the ten biggest clones take up around 14%.

The chain carries TRBV20-1 and TRBJ2-2; a possible D gene is TRBD2 (6 bases). Sequencing input: blood. The receptor was derived from a man between 18 and 35 years old with Graves' ophthalmopathy. CDR3 region: CSAAPAAGLTGELFF. CDR3 coding DNA: TGCAGTGCAGCCCCCGCGGCGGGACTGACCGGGGAGCTGTTTTTT.